This TCR beta chain was recorded in a study of metastatic and nonmetastatic thyroid tumors. Points from the study as a whole: TCR beta diversity was reportedly significantly higher in malignant thyroid tumors than benign nodules, in blood and tumor.

Each patient came to thyroid surgery without any prior treatment (of any kind). This clone came up many times. The antigen is undetermined. TCRdb re-analyzed the PCR reads through MiXCR. The table has approximately 31,000 clones, roughly 30% seen once. The CDR3 totals 15 residues. Germline-derived CDR1 and CDR2 are SNHLY and FYNNEI. V lost 2 bases and J 1 base, leaving 9 bases between the germline ends. The chain joins TRBV2 to TRBJ1-5; no clear D gene. The sample taken for sequencing was blood. This receptor was identified in a female donor with papillary thyroid cancer or a benign thyroid nodule (not recorded which). Some clones in this sample may be carry-over from other donors' samples. The CDR3 sequence: CASSELGRSNQPQHF. The CDR3 bases are TGTGCCAGCAGTGAACTGGGAAGGAGCAATCAGCCCCAGCATTTT. The full variable domain, its missing parts supplied by reference TRBV2 and TRBJ1-5, is EPEVTQTPSHQVTQMGQEVILRCVPISNHLYFYWYRQILGQKVEFLVSFYNNEISEKSEIFDDQFSVERPDGSNFTLKIRSTKLEDSAMYFCASSELGRSNQPQHFGDGTRLSIL.